This T cell receptor (beta chain) was recorded in a study of vaccination effects on CD4 cells after COVID-19. V lost 6 bases and J lost 8, with 19 bases in between. Germline CDR1 reads MGHDK; CDR2 reads SYGVNS. The CDR3 sequence is 14 residues long. Study-level results: Marked contraction was observed in infection-induced and vaccine-induced clones late after vaccination. In vaccinees who were healthy, merely 1 out of 255 vaccine-induced clones cross-reacted with common cold coronaviruses.

After around ten days in culture, the CD4+ T cells were isolated. As their vaccination, participants received two doses of either BNT162b2 or mRNA-1273. Vaccinated participants had no history of SARS-CoV-2 infection and tested negative for nucleocapsid antibodies. Method: immunoSEQ multiplex PCR; TCRdb's copy keeps in-frame clones and lacks some. The sample lists about 73,000 clones; 73% were seen once. On this clone: What it binds is not known.

The sequence came from a human donor who received a COVID-19 vaccine. The genes are TRBV25-1 and TRBJ1-1, with TRBD1 as a possible D gene (6 bases). The sequencing here drew on CD4+ T cells from PBMCs cultured without peptide, taken after COVID-19 vaccination. CDR3 sequence (DNA): TGTGCCAGCAGGGTCACAGGGAGGGGGATGGAAGCTTTCTTT. Protein sequence: CASRVTGRGMEAFF.